This T cell receptor (beta chain) derives from a study of CD8+ T cells in alopecia areata. Study-level points and caveats: Elevated clonality characterized lesional scalp relative to normal scalp, particularly in alopecia totalis/universalis. Clarity of TCR sharing across patients fell short of that in mice, possibly HLA-related.

The table lists this clone with a few counts. Its matching antigen is unknown. Treatment: oral pan-JAK inhibitor, 5-10 mg twice daily. CD4+ and CD8+ T cells were sorted from PBMCs stained for CD3, CD4 and CD8. Extracted RNA was reverse transcribed, and the resulting cDNA served as sequencing template. TCRdb's copy holds only in-frame clones and misses some; the assay was immunoSEQ multiplex PCR. The top ten clones hold roughly 3.5% of a sample with roughly 120,000 clones, 45% to 65% of them seen once. CDR1 is MGHDK, CDR2 SYGVNS, per germline. The V end lost 3 bases, the J end lost 11 bases, and 9 bases lay between the germline ends. The CDR3 runs 11 residues.

The chain is built from TRBV25-1 and TRBJ2-3; D is uncertain. This sequence was found in a human donor with alopecia areata. Sequenced here: CD4+ T cells sorted from blood, sampled at week 24, from a patient treated with tofacitinib. The chain's CDR3 is CASSDGIGQYF. In DNA, the CDR3 is TGTGCCAGCAGTGACGGAATAGGGCAGTATTTT.